The rows below give T cell receptor beta chains drawn from one sample of a study of blood T cell repertoires in COVID-19. Data came from immunoSEQ multiplex PCR; TCRdb stores just in-frame clones and leaves some out. The top ten hold roughly 3.2% of the sample, which has more than 400,000 clones, approximately 85% seen once. The specimen sequenced was peripheral blood. The receptors were sampled from a human donor in a cohort sampled during active COVID-19. Both conserved end residues are part of each CDR3. Each record gives: V gene, clone size, D gene, J gene, CDR3 length, CDR3 DNA, CDR3 protein. The D gene is left open where the match is weak. Clone size appears in some rows only: once, few, many, or a class for an expanded clone.

v_call: TRBV28
clone_size: .
d_call: TRBD1
j_call: TRBJ1-5
cdr3_length: 16
cdr3_nt: TGTGCCAGCAGTTCACGGACAGGGGCGGGCAATCAGCCCCAGCATTTT
cdr3_aa: CASSSRTGAGNQPQHF

v_call: TRBV11-3
clone_size: .
d_call: TRBD2
j_call: TRBJ2-7
cdr3_length: 13
cdr3_nt: TGTGCCAGCGGACTAGCGGGAACCTACGAGCAGTACTTC
cdr3_aa: CASGLAGTYEQYF

v_call: TRBV11-2
clone_size: .
d_call: .
j_call: TRBJ2-5
cdr3_length: 13
cdr3_nt: TGTGCCAGCAGCCCAGGACATCAGGAGACCCAGTACTTC
cdr3_aa: CASSPGHQETQYF

v_call: TRBV6-5
clone_size: once
d_call: TRBD2
j_call: TRBJ2-7
cdr3_length: 15
cdr3_nt: TGTGCCAGCAGCCGGGGGGGGATCTGGGCGCACGAGCAGTACTTC
cdr3_aa: CASSRGGIWAHEQYF

v_call: TRBV4-3
clone_size: .
d_call: .
j_call: TRBJ1-2
cdr3_length: 16
cdr3_nt: TGCGCCAGCAGCCAAGGGGGGCCGGCACGGAACTATGGCTACACCTTC
cdr3_aa: CASSQGGPARNYGYTF

v_call: TRBV9
clone_size: .
d_call: TRBD1
j_call: TRBJ2-3
cdr3_length: 18
cdr3_nt: TGTGCCAGCAGCGTAAAGGTTTCGACAGGGGGCGCGACAGATACGCAGTATTTT
cdr3_aa: CASSVKVSTGGATDTQYF

v_call: TRBV28
clone_size: few
d_call: .
j_call: TRBJ1-2
cdr3_length: 15
cdr3_nt: TGTGCCAGCAGTTTTACCCGGCGCGGGAGCTATGGCTACACCTTC
cdr3_aa: CASSFTRRGSYGYTF

v_call: TRBV5-6
clone_size: .
d_call: TRBD1
j_call: TRBJ2-7
cdr3_length: 17
cdr3_nt: TGTGCCAGCAGCCGGGACAGGGGGAGCGGGAGCACCTACGAGCAGTACTTC
cdr3_aa: CASSRDRGSGSTYEQYF

v_call: TRBV5-8
clone_size: once
d_call: .
j_call: TRBJ1-5
cdr3_length: 12
cdr3_nt: TGTGCCAGCAGCTCGAGACATCCGCCCCAGCATTTT
cdr3_aa: CASSSRHPPQHF

v_call: TRBV25-1
clone_size: .
d_call: .
j_call: TRBJ1-1
cdr3_length: 14
cdr3_nt: TGTGCCAGCAGTGAAGAGGCCCCCAAGGATGAAGCTTTCTTT
cdr3_aa: CASSEEAPKDEAFF

v_call: TRBV4-2
clone_size: .
d_call: TRBD2
j_call: TRBJ2-7
cdr3_length: 17
cdr3_nt: TGTGCCAGCAGCCGAAGCATGAGGCGGGAGGGCCGTAACGAGCAGTACTTC
cdr3_aa: CASSRSMRREGRNEQYF

v_call: TRBV12-3/TRBV12-4
clone_size: .
d_call: TRBD1
j_call: TRBJ1-2
cdr3_length: 13
cdr3_nt: TGTGCCAGCAGTTCGGGACAGGGTTTTGGCTACACCTTC
cdr3_aa: CASSSGQGFGYTF

v_call: TRBV11-2
clone_size: .
d_call: TRBD2
j_call: TRBJ2-5
cdr3_length: 15
cdr3_nt: TGTGCCAGCAGCTTACTTCGGCGGGAGGGAGAGACCCAGTACTTC
cdr3_aa: CASSLLRREGETQYF

v_call: TRBV3-1/TRBV3-2
clone_size: .
d_call: .
j_call: TRBJ2-1
cdr3_length: 15
cdr3_nt: TGTGCCAGCACCCGCGGGCTTCTCTCCTACAATGAGCAGTTCTTC
cdr3_aa: CASTRGLLSYNEQFF

v_call: TRBV27
clone_size: .
d_call: .
j_call: TRBJ2-3
cdr3_length: 15
cdr3_nt: TGTGCCAGCAGTTTATCCGCAGGGCGGGGAGATACGCAGTATTTT
cdr3_aa: CASSLSAGRGDTQYF

v_call: TRBV5-6
clone_size: .
d_call: .
j_call: TRBJ1-6
cdr3_length: 13
cdr3_nt: TGTGCCAGCAGCTTCGCCTACAATTCACCCCTCCACTTT
cdr3_aa: CASSFAYNSPLHF

v_call: TRBV5-8
clone_size: .
d_call: .
j_call: TRBJ1-3
cdr3_length: 12
cdr3_nt: TGTGCCAGCAGCTTGGCAGGAAACACCATATATTTT
cdr3_aa: CASSLAGNTIYF

v_call: TRBV7-9
clone_size: .
d_call: TRBD1
j_call: TRBJ1-2
cdr3_length: 15
cdr3_nt: TGTGCCAGCAGCGCCCGGGGACAGTTAGGCGATGGCTACACCTTC
cdr3_aa: CASSARGQLGDGYTF

v_call: TRBV23-1
clone_size: once
d_call: TRBD1
j_call: TRBJ1-1
cdr3_length: 15
cdr3_nt: TGCGCCAGCAGGCCAGGGGGGAGAGGGCAACCTGAAGCTTTCTTT
cdr3_aa: CASRPGGRGQPEAFF

v_call: TRBV7-3
clone_size: .
d_call: .
j_call: TRBJ2-1
cdr3_length: 14
cdr3_nt: TGTGCCAGCAGCTTCTCGGGAGTAGTAAATGAGCAGTTCTTC
cdr3_aa: CASSFSGVVNEQFF

v_call: TRBV19
clone_size: .
d_call: .
j_call: TRBJ2-7
cdr3_length: 15
cdr3_nt: TGTGCCAGTAGTATGGTGTCGGACAGCAGGCACGAGCAGTACTTC
cdr3_aa: CASSMVSDSRHEQYF

v_call: TRBV30
clone_size: few
d_call: .
j_call: TRBJ1-3
cdr3_length: 14
cdr3_nt: TGTGCCTGGAGTGAGGGACGGGGGGTGGACACCATATATTTT
cdr3_aa: CAWSEGRGVDTIYF

v_call: TRBV2
clone_size: .
d_call: .
j_call: TRBJ2-7
cdr3_length: 15
cdr3_nt: TGTGCCAGCAGTGCCTCCGGGACACCGAGCGACGAGCAGTACTTC
cdr3_aa: CASSASGTPSDEQYF

v_call: TRBV24-1
clone_size: .
d_call: .
j_call: TRBJ2-2
cdr3_length: 17
cdr3_nt: TGTGCCACCAGTGTTGCAGGGTCCACCACCCCGACCGGGGAGCTGTTTTTT
cdr3_aa: CATSVAGSTTPTGELFF

v_call: TRBV10-2
clone_size: .
d_call: .
j_call: TRBJ1-2
cdr3_length: 16
cdr3_nt: TGCGCCAGCAGTGAGAACAGGGTTAGCTTCGGGGATGGCTACACCTTC
cdr3_aa: CASSENRVSFGDGYTF

v_call: TRBV3-1/TRBV3-2
clone_size: .
d_call: .
j_call: TRBJ2-6
cdr3_length: 17
cdr3_nt: TGTGCCAGCAGCCAAGATAGACTCTCCTCTGGGGCCAACGTCCTGACTTTC
cdr3_aa: CASSQDRLSSGANVLTF

v_call: TRBV6-2/TRBV6-3
clone_size: .
d_call: .
j_call: TRBJ1-1
cdr3_length: 16
cdr3_nt: TGTGCCAGCAGTTACGGATTCGAGGGAGGGAACACTGAAGCTTTCTTT
cdr3_aa: CASSYGFEGGNTEAFF

v_call: TRBV7-8
clone_size: few
d_call: TRBD2
j_call: TRBJ2-4
cdr3_length: 15
cdr3_nt: TGTGCCAGCAGCCCCAGCGGGGGGCGCGTGGACATTCAGTACTTC
cdr3_aa: CASSPSGGRVDIQYF